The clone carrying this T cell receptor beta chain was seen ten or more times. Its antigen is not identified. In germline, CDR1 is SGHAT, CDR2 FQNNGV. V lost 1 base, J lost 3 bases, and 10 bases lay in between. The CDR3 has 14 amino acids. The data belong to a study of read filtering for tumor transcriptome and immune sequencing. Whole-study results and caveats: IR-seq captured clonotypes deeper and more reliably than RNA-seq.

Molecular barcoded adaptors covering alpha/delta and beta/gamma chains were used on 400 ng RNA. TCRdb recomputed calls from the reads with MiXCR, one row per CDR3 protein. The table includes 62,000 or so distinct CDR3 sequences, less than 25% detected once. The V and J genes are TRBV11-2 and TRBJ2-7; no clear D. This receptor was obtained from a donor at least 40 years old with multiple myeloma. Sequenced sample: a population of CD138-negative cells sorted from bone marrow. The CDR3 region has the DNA TGTGCCAGCAGCTTAGGTACAACCCACTACGAGCAGTACTTC. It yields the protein CASSLGTTHYEQYF. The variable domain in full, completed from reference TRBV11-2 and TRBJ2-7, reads EAGVAQSPRYKIIEKRQSVAFWCNPISGHATLYWYQQILGQGPKLLIQFQNNGVVDDSQLPKDRFSAERLKGVDSTLKIQPAKLEDSAVYLCASSLGTTHYEQYFGPGTRLTVT.